Only a few counts were recorded for the clone carrying this TCR beta chain. Its specificity is not known. One entry per CDR3 protein results from TCRdb running MiXCR on the reads. The data hold fewer than 850,000 distinct CDR3 sequences, with just under 30% observed a single time. The data derive from a study of T cell repertoires in cytomegalovirus infection. Study-wide background: Well-studied HLA-B-restricted epitopes and recently identified HLA-C-restricted epitopes of CMV were both used in the study. Indications came from public TCR beta signatures; they pointed to CMV infection and to a matching HLA type.

Study-level results: Identification of carriers of CMV plus the relevant HLA was performed using cumulative public TCR beta family frequency. What dominated the ex vivo response were HLA-C-restricted CMV-specific TCR beta clonotypes.

The CDR3 contains 12 residues. CDR1 and CDR2 (germline): KGHDR, SFDVKD. The V gene lost 3 bases and the J gene lost 9 bases, with 8 bases spanning the gap. The chain recombines TRBV24-1 with TRBJ2-1; D possibly corresponds to TRBD2 (6 bases). The sequence was collected from a human donor in good health (CMV status not recorded). Some clones in this sample may be carry-over from other donors' samples. The sequencing here drew on cultured CD8+ T cells from PBMCs, taken from culture after CMV antigen stimulation. This CDR3 is CATSDMGGEQFF. DNA of the CDR3: TGTGCCACCAGTGATATGGGAGGTGAGCAGTTCTTC.